This T cell receptor beta chain was sequenced for a study of beta chain features in type 1 diabetes. As for the study in general: Some 110 million sorted cells were examined across all samples.

The entirety of the isolated RNA underwent reverse transcription, so expressed TCRB transcripts were sequenced. The protocol was immunoSEQ multiplex PCR, while the TCRdb copy is restricted to in-frame clones and leaves out a portion. The sample lists some 370,000 clones, 8% to 10% occurring once. Overall study results and limits: When VDJ junctions were examined, type 1 diabetes patients showed fewer insertions and more deletions. Shortening that was moderate but significant affected the TCRB CDR3s of Type 1 diabetes patients in all four CD4+ subsets.

Sorted populations all exceeded 98% purity. From germline, CDR1 is MNHEY and CDR2 SVGAGI. The CDR3 has 12 residues. Trimming removed 6 bases from V and 12 bases from J; junction bases left unmatched: 11. This clone was seen a few times. Its antigen is undetermined. This rearrangement joins TRBV6-5 to TRBJ2-7; 7 positions match TRBD1. The source of this sequence is a man aged 30 to 39 with type 1 diabetes. Material: central memory CD4+ T cells from blood. The CDR3 reads CASSLTQGLVYF. The CDR3 DNA reads TGTGCCAGCAGCCTCACACAGGGGTTGGTGTACTTC.